This T cell receptor (beta chain) was identified during a study of Graves' ophthalmopathy and Graves' hyperthyroidism. Study-level background: At initial diagnosis, peripheral blood was obtained, and this preceded any treatment.

Clinical symptoms, serum thyroxine, TRAb, thyroid ultrasound and orbital computed tomography formed the basis of diagnosis. The PBMCs used were ones drawn from around 10 ml of fresh peripheral blood. Amplification of TCR beta CDR3 regions used RNA transcripts. First-round RT-PCR used HTBI primers; second-round multiplex PCR followed. TCRdb independently ran MiXCR on the multiplex PCR reads; one entry per CDR3 protein. The sample has about 640,000 distinct CDR3 sequences; roughly 39% are singletons. Study conclusions and caveats: A majority of expanded thyroid clonotypes exceeding 0.001 frequency were likewise present in blood.

Ten or more counts support this clonotype. The antigen is undetermined. CDR3 size: 16 residues. V was pared by 4 bases and J by 6 bases, with 7 bases of the junction left unmatched. Germline lookup yields CDR1 ENHRY and CDR2 SYGVKD. J is TRBJ2-3 and V is TRBV10-3; 13 bases align to TRBD2. The sample taken for sequencing was peripheral blood. This sequence was found in an adult man with Graves' ophthalmopathy. This CDR3 reads CAISGITSGRVDTQYF. CDR3 DNA sequence: TGTGCCATCAGTGGAATCACTAGCGGGAGGGTGGATACGCAGTATTTT.